The rows below give T cell receptor beta chains drawn from one sample of a study of T cells expressing NK-cell markers. From the 5' RACE reads, TCRdb lists one entry per CDR3 protein and no DNA. The sample has more than 250,000 distinct CDR3 sequences. The sample comprised blood T cells: a sorted CD56 or NKG2C T cell subset, CD4+ or CD8+ T cells, or bulk PBMC T cells (not recorded which). The receptors stem from a man younger than 35 in good health. CDR3s include the opening cysteine and the closing phenylalanine or tryptophan.

J gene	V gene	CDR3 protein
TRBJ2-1	TRBV6-5	CASASGGRIEQFF
TRBJ1-5	TRBV4-3	CASSQVPGGPQHF
TRBJ1-3	TRBV12-3/TRBV12-4	CATTGNSGNTIYF
TRBJ2-5	TRBV4-2	CASSQAGGPEETQYF
TRBJ1-5	TRBV30	CAWSRTRQLNQPQHF
TRBJ2-1	TRBV20-1	CSANFQGVNTQNEQFF
TRBJ2-3	TRBV10-3	CAISAAGEDTQYF
TRBJ2-3	TRBV20-1	CSARDPGGRAGVADTQYF
TRBJ1-1	TRBV12-3/TRBV12-4	CASSLEGGVNTEAFF
TRBJ2-3	TRBV9	CASSVVAGGADTQYF
TRBJ1-1	TRBV14	CASSPKVDRAEAFF
TRBJ2-3	TRBV6-4	CASSRDRGSDTQYF
TRBJ2-1	TRBV6-2/TRBV6-3	CASTRSLSGYNEQFF
TRBJ2-6	TRBV12-3/TRBV12-4	CASSGGREGSAGANVLTF
TRBJ1-5	TRBV5-5	CASSPDSLNQPQHF
TRBJ2-7	TRBV27	CASSLSKSSYEQYF